The 11 T cell receptor beta chains presented below share a single source sample, sequenced in a study of regulatory T cells in long-lasting Graves disease. HTBI primers from iRepertoire and Arm-PCR of CDR3 regions yielded the TCR beta libraries. TCRdb analysed the multiplex PCR reads with MiXCR anew, one entry per CDR3 protein. The repertoire has fewer than 400,000 distinct CDR3 sequences, over 15% of them found once; the top ten carry around 36%. Time point defined: newly diagnosed GD, antithyroid drugs for less than 3 months. PBMC RNA served as the TCR library source. Specimen: peripheral blood mononuclear cells (PBMCs), collected at new diagnosis, from a patient treated with antithyroid drugs. The receptors were gathered from a female donor with Graves disease.

Note on this clonotype: A much larger clone differs from this one at a single base, so this may be a read error. V is TRBV3-1 and J is TRBJ2-1; a possible D gene is TRBD2 (6 bases). Per germline, CDR1 LGHDT and CDR2 YNNKEL (reference sequence). This CDR3 has 18 residues. CDR3 region: CATSQDPIRRDTGNEQFF. The CDR3 DNA sequence: TGTGCCACCAGCCAAGATCCGATCAGGCGGGATACAGGCAATGAGCAGTTCTTC.

This clonotype appeared many times. This chain connects TRBV7-8 to TRBJ1-1; D gene ambiguous. The V end lost 1 base, the J end lost 3 bases, and 9 bases lay between the germline ends. This CDR3 comprises 14 residues. Per germline, CDR1 SGHVS and CDR2 FQNEAQ. The CDR3: CASSLGSGDTEAFF. The CDR3 DNA reads TGTGCCAGCAGCTTAGGGTCCGGGGACACTGAAGCTTTCTTT. Supplemented by reference TRBV7-8 and TRBJ1-1, the full variable domain reads GAGVSQSPRYKVAKRGQDVALRCDPISGHVSLFWYQQALGQGPEFLTYFQNEAQLDKSGLPSDRFFAERPEGSVSTLKIQRTQQEDSAVYLCASSLGSGDTEAFFGQGTRLTVV.

This clonotype was seen repeatedly, ten times or more. The V gene is TRBV24-1, the J gene TRBJ2-3; D is perhaps TRBD2 (6 bases). Germline lookup yields CDR1 KGHDR and CDR2 SFDVKD. The CDR3 contains 14 residues. V was shortened by 5 bases and J by 5 bases, with 13 bases between the two germline ends. The CDR3 sequence is CATSAGEHKDTQYF. CDR3 DNA sequence: TGTGCCACCAGTGCGGGAGAGCACAAAGATACGCAGTATTTT.

The chain combines TRBV29-1 with TRBJ2-2; 7 bases are a match to TRBD1. V was clipped by 7 bases and J by 5 bases; unmatched bases: 10. Germline values: CDR1 SQVTM, CDR2 ANQGSEA. The CDR3 is 14 amino acids. The CDR3 nucleotides are TGCAGCGCGAGATCGGGACAGATAACCGGGGAGCTGTTTTTT. Translation gives CSARSGQITGELFF.

The V and J genes are TRBV24-1 and TRBJ1-2; possibly TRBD1 for D (5 bases). V shed 4 bases and J shed 5 bases, with 13 bases lying between them. The CDR3 is 14 residues long. CDR1 KGHDR and CDR2 SFDVKD come from the germline V gene. The chain's CDR3 is CATSDPGAGYGYTF. In DNA form, the CDR3 reads TGTGCCACCAGTGACCCCGGGGCAGGATATGGCTACACCTTC.

This clonotype occurred many times. The chain links TRBV5-1 to TRBJ1-2, with a weak D call TRBD1 (6 bases). Germline CDR1 and CDR2: SGHRS and YFSETQ. Trimming removed 0 bases at V and 8 bases at J, with 14 bases between. The length of the CDR3 is 14 residues. CDR3 bases: TGCGCCAGCAGCTTGGGTCAGGGGCTGGGAGGCTACACCTTC. It specifies CASSLGQGLGGYTF.

Regarding this clonotype: This may be a read error, as it is one base from a much larger clone. Here the CDR3 omits its conserved ending phenylalanine or tryptophan, so a read error is the likely source. This chain connects TRBV5-1 to TRBJ2-7; 14 bases fit TRBD2. Trimming removed 6 bases from V and 4 bases from J; junction bases left unmatched: 9. In germline, CDR1 is SGHRS, CDR2 YFSETQ. The CDR3 sequence is 16 residues long. CDR3: CASTAGTSGSLYEQYS. CDR3 DNA: TGCGCCAGCACTGCCGGGACTAGCGGGAGCCTTTACGAGCAGTACTCC.

This clonotype has a count of ten or more. This chain joins TRBV2 and TRBJ2-5, with 9 bases lining up with TRBD2. The CDR3 runs 16 residues. The V gene's germline CDR1 is SNHLY and CDR2 FYNNEI. Trimming at V came to 4 bases and at J to 2 bases, leaving 8 bases not matched to a gene. The CDR3 DNA reads as TGTGCCAGCAGTGCCCGATTGGGACTAGCTCAAGAGACCCAGTACTTC. Translation: CASSARLGLAQETQYF.

On this clonotype: A far larger clone lies a single base away; this is likely a read error. V is TRBV2 and J is TRBJ1-2; D is unresolved. The CDR3 is made up of 15 amino acids. Germline V gives CDR1 SNHLY, CDR2 FYNNEI. Trimming shortened V by 5 bases and J by 0 bases, and 13 bases separated the two germline ends. CDR3 DNA sequence: TGTGCCAGCAGTTCATGCAGGCCGACTAACTATGGCTACACCTTC. It translates to CASSSCRPTNYGYTF.

This clonotype was detected ten times or more. The chain joins TRBV24-1 to TRBJ2-1; D perhaps matches TRBD1 (5 bases). V was clipped by 5 bases and J by 5 bases, with 15 bases between them. The germline CDR1 and CDR2 sequences are KGHDR and SFDVKD. This CDR3 is built from 15 residues. The CDR3 sequence: CATSAFSSGNNEQFF. DNA of the CDR3: TGTGCCACCAGTGCCTTCTCCTCAGGGAACAATGAGCAGTTCTTC.

This clonotype was observed at least ten times. The rearrangement links TRBV5-6 to TRBJ2-1; D uncertain. V lost 2 bases, J lost 6 bases, and 9 bases lay in between. Germline V CDR1 and CDR2: SGHDT, YYEEEE. This CDR3 has 13 amino acids. CDR3 nucleotide sequence: TGTGCCAGCAGCTTTGGAGAGCCCAATGAGCAGTTCTTC. Translated: CASSFGEPNEQFF.